Below, 6 T cell receptor beta chains from the same sample are listed, as sequenced in a study of blood T cell repertoires in COVID-19. Sequenced by immunoSEQ multiplex PCR; TCRdb stores in-frame clones only, minus some. This table holds 210,000 or so clones, around 75% found once. Material for sequencing was peripheral blood. Receptors originate from a human donor in a cohort sampled during active COVID-19.

This clone has ten or more counts. This chain uses TRBV27 with TRBJ2-7; 7 nucleotides agree with TRBD2. Germline CDR1 reads MNHEY; CDR2 reads SMNVEV (reference sequence). The CDR3 loop spans 14 amino acids. V shed 6 bases, J shed 5 bases, and the junction held 10 bases outside the gene matches. The CDR3 region has the DNA TGTGCCAGCAGCGAGCGGGGCCCGGGGGACGAGCAGTACTTC. Its protein product is CASSERGPGDEQYF.

The V and J genes are TRBV7-9 and TRBJ2-7, with 7 bases identical to TRBD2. The V gene end was trimmed by 0 bases and the J gene end by 2 bases; junction bases not matched to a gene: 7. The CDR3 length is 16 residues. Germline V gene lookup returns CDR1 SEHNR and CDR2 FQNEAQ (reference sequence). The CDR3: CASSLATLADTYEQYF. CDR3 sequence (DNA): TGTGCCAGCAGCTTAGCGACCCTAGCGGATACCTACGAGCAGTACTTC.

The CDR3 DNA reads as TGTGCCAGCAGACCCGGGACAGGCGGAACTGAAGCTTTCTTT. It translates to CASRPGTGGTEAFF. This chain connects TRBV28 to TRBJ1-1; TRBD1 aligns across 8 bases. This CDR3 comprises 14 residues. Germline loops: CDR1 MDHEN, CDR2 SYDVKM. The ends lost 6 bases at V and 5 bases at J; junction bases unmatched: 8.

This clone was found a few times. V usage is TRBV27 and J usage is TRBJ1-1; 7 nucleotides match TRBD1. The ends lost 2 bases at V and 3 bases at J; junction bases unmatched: 9. The CDR3 is 16 amino acids. CDR1 and CDR2 from the germline V gene are MNHEY and SMNVEV (reference sequence). The CDR3 spells CASSLEVWQGDTEAFF. DNA for the CDR3: TGTGCCAGCAGTTTAGAAGTCTGGCAGGGGGACACTGAAGCTTTCTTT.

This clone was observed a single time. The chain joins TRBV7-9 to TRBJ2-7; maybe TRBD2 (5 bases). V lost 5 bases to trimming and J lost 3 bases, with 8 bases between them. Germline assignment: CDR1 SEHNR and CDR2 FQNEAQ (reference sequence). This CDR3 has 12 residues. CDR3 nucleotide sequence: TGTGCCAGCAGCGTCGGGAACTACGAGCAGTACTTC. Protein: CASSVGNYEQYF.

The V call is TRBV7-3, the J call TRBJ2-2; no firm D call. The CDR3 is 15 amino acids. V lost 0 bases and J 4 bases, leaving 9 bases between the germline ends. Germline lookup yields CDR1 SGHTA and CDR2 FQGTGA. CDR3 DNA sequence: TGTGCCAGCAGCTTAACGCAGGTTCGCACCGGGGAGCTGTTTTTT. It yields the protein CASSLTQVRTGELFF.